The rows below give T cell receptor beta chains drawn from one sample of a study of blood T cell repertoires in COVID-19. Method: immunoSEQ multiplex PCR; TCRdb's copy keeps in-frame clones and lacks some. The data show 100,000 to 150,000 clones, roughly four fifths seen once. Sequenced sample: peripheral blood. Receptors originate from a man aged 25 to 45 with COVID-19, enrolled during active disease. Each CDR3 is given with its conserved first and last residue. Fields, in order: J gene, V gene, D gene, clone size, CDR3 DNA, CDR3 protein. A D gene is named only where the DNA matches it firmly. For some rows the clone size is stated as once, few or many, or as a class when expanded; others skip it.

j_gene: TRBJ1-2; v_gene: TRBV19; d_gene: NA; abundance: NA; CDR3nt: TGTGCCAGTAGTATTGGAGCGGCAGGTTCCTATGGCTACACCTTC; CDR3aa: CASSIGAAGSYGYTF
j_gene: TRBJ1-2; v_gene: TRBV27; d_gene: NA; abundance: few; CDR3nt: TGTGCCAGCAGTTCCGTAGACAGAGCCTATGGCTACACCTTC; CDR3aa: CASSSVDRAYGYTF
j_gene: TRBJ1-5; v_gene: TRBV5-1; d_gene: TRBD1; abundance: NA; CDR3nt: TGCGCCAGCAGCTTGGAAGGGGGCTGGGATCAGCCCCAGCATTTT; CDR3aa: CASSLEGGWDQPQHF
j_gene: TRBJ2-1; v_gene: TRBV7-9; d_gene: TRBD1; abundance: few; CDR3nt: TGTGCCAGCAGCCCAAGGGACAGGGTTTATGAGCAGTTCTTC; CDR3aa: CASSPRDRVYEQFF
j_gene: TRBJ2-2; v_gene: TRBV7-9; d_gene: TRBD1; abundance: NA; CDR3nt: TGTGCCAGCAGCACCGAGAACAGGGGGTCCGGGGAGCTGTTTTTT; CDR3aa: CASSTENRGSGELFF
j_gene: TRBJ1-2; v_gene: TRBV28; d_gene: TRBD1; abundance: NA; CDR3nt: TGTGCCAGCAGTTTTCCCCAACAGGGGGCGAACTATGGCTACACCTTC; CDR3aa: CASSFPQQGANYGYTF
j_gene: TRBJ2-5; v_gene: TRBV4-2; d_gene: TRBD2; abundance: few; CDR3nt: TGTGCCAGCAGCCAAGCGATGGCAGCGTGGACTAGAGGCGAGACCCAGTACTTC; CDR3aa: CASSQAMAAWTRGETQYF
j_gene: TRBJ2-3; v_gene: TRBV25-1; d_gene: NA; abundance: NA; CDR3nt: TGTGCCAGCAGTGTGGACCTAGCAGCGGCCACAGATACGCAGTATTTT; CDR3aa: CASSVDLAAATDTQYF
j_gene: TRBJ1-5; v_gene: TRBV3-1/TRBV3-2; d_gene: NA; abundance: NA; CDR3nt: TGTGCCAGCAGCCAATCAGGGTTTAGCAATCAGCCCCAGCATTTT; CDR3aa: CASSQSGFSNQPQHF
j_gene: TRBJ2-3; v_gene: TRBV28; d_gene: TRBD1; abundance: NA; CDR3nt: TGTGCCAGCAGTTTACTAACGACAGGGAGAGATACGCAGTATTTT; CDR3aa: CASSLLTTGRDTQYF
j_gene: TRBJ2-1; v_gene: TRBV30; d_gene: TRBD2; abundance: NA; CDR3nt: TGTGCCTGGCAGCGGGGGGCCTACAATGAGCAGTTCTTC; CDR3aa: CAWQRGAYNEQFF
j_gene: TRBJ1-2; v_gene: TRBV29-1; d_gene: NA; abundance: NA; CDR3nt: TGCAGCGTTGAAGGAGGCGGGGGGAACGGCTACACCTTC; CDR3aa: CSVEGGGGNGYTF
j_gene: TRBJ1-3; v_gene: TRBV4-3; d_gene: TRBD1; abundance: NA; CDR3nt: TGCGCCAGCAGCCAAGTGGGAAGCGGACAGGGGGCTGGGGGAAACACCATATATTTT; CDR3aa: CASSQVGSGQGAGGNTIYF
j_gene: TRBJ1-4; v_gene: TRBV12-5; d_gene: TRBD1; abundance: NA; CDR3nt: TGTGCTAGTGGTGCCGGGACAGGGGGCTTTAATGAAAAACTGTTTTTT; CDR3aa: CASGAGTGGFNEKLFF
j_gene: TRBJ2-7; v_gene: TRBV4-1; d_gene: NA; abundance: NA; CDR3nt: TGCGCCAGCAGCCAAGTTTTCAGGGACGAGCAGTACTTC; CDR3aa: CASSQVFRDEQYF
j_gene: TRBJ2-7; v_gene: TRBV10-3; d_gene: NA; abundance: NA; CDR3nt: TGTGCCATCAGTGAGTCGACCGGAGGGATCTCCTACGAGCAGTACTTC; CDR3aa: CAISESTGGISYEQYF
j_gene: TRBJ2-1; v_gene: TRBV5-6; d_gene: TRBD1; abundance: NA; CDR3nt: TGTGCCAGCAGCTACGGACAGGGCGGGCAGTTCTTC; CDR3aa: CASSYGQGGQFF
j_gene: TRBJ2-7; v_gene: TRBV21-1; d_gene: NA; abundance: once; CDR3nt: TGTGCCGCGGCGGACATCTCCTACGAGCAGTACTTC; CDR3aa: CAAADISYEQYF
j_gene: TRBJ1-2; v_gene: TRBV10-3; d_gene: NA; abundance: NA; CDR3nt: TGTGCCATCAGTGATTTCCAGGGGTATGGCTACACCTTC; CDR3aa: CAISDFQGYGYTF
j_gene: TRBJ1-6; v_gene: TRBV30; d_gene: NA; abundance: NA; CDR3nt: TGTGCCTGGAGTTTAATGGGCCTGGAAAATTCACCCCTCCACTTT; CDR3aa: CAWSLMGLENSPLHF
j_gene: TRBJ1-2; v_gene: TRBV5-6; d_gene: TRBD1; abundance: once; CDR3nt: TGTGCCAGCAGCCAGGGGACAGGGGCAAAATATGGCTACACCTTC; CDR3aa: CASSQGTGAKYGYTF
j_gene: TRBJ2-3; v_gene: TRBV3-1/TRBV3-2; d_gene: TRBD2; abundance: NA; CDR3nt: TGTGCCAGCAGGGATACTAGCGGGGGGATCTCTAGCACAGATACGCAGTATTTT; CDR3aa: CASRDTSGGISSTDTQYF